The 3 T cell receptor beta chains given below trace back to one sample, sequenced in a study of cytomegalovirus exposure and HLA in healthy donors. 13 Jbeta primers and 60 Vbeta primers were used for the PCR. TCRdb's table, derived via immunoSEQ multiplex PCR, lists solely in-frame clones and lacks some. The sample has 65,000 or so clones, 60% to 85% seen once; the top ten hold roughly 3.4%. Source material: PBMCs. These receptors originate from a woman in her 40s in good health and CMV-seropositive.

V gene TRBV18 combines with J gene TRBJ2-1, with TRBD1 matching 7 bases. The V segment lost 5 bases and the J segment 5 bases; nucleotides outside the gene matches: 9. The CDR3 is 15 residues long. CDR1 is KGHSH and CDR2 is LQKENI in the germline V gene. DNA of the CDR3: TGTGCCAGCTCAGAGTCCGGGACAGTTGACAATGAGCAGTTCTTC. Translated: CASSESGTVDNEQFF.

The chain employs TRBV5-4 and TRBJ2-7; the D gene is possibly TRBD1 (6 bases). The CDR3 totals 13 residues. V was shortened by 4 bases and J by 6 bases, with 14 bases between the two germline ends. Germline CDR1 SGHNT, CDR2 YYREEE (reference sequence). The CDR3 is CASSPSAGAEQYF. DNA for the CDR3: TGTGCCAGCAGCCCCTCGGCAGGGGCCGAGCAGTACTTC.

The chain carries TRBV10-1 and TRBJ2-5; possible D gene TRBD1, 6 bases. V was pared by 5 bases and J by 4 bases, with 14 bases between. CDR1 is WNHNN and CDR2 is SYGVQD in the germline V gene (reference sequence). The CDR3 totals 14 residues. DNA for the CDR3: TGCGCCAGCAGTCAGGGGCGGACCACAGAGACCCAGTACTTC. Amino acid sequence: CASSQGRTTETQYF.